This T cell receptor (beta chain) was found in a study of low-dose radiotherapy and immunotherapy resistance in tumors. Study as a whole: Cohort 1 patients were irradiated with 0.5 Gy fractions every 2 weeks to 6.5 Gy total.

Specified time point: before trial treatment. Donors received a regimen that comprised nivolumab, ipilimumab, aspirin, low-dose cyclophosphamide and low-dose radiotherapy. Eligible patients bore advanced solid tumors devoid of tumor-infiltrating lymphocytes. cDNA synthesis used a TRAV/TRBV-specific primer set for both chains. The PCR that amplified TCRs ran for roughly 20 cycles, relying on a constant-region primer and a V-primer adapter. Isolated mRNA underwent amplification by in vitro transcription. TCRdb recomputed calls from the reads with MiXCR, one row per CDR3 protein. The profile shows some 71,000 distinct CDR3 sequences, around 29% of them singletons. Inclusive of both ends, the CDR3 amounts to 15 amino acids. The germline V gene encodes CDR1 SGDLS and CDR2 YYNGEE. There are a few counts of this clonotype. No DNA is shown, since the ends of the CDR3 on it are uncertain; the CDR3 is the one TCRdb lists.

The specimen was PBMCs, collected before treatment. This TCR came from a female donor with ovarian cancer. The V call is TRBV9, the J call TRBJ2-2; TRBD1 is the table's D call, not checked against the DNA. The CDR3 loop is CASSVGPGTGELFFF.